This T cell receptor (beta chain) was sequenced for a study of blood T cell repertoires in COVID-19. Using immunoSEQ multiplex PCR, the repertoire was profiled, and TCRdb retains in-frame clones only, with some absent. The sample lists 25,000 to 30,000 clones, more than 75% occurring once. The V gene's germline CDR1 is GTSNPN and CDR2 SVGIG (reference sequence). The CDR3 covers 14 residues. Deletions cut 5 bases from V and 3 bases from J, with 13 bases between. Sequenced input: peripheral blood. This receptor was identified in a woman in her 70s with acute or convalescent COVID-19. The genes are TRBV30 and TRBJ2-2; D might be TRBD2 (6 bases). The CDR3: CAWSGRGDTGELFF. CDR3 in DNA: TGTGCCTGGTCCGGGAGAGGGGACACCGGGGAGCTGTTTTTT.